These 3 T cell receptor beta chains were sequenced from one sample in a study of blood T cells in healthy people across ages (dated by TCRdb to between 2014 and 2016). Library creation used 5' RACE. Sequencing used an Illumina HiSeq 2500. A second PCR of roughly 7 to 11 cycles was performed with a sample-barcoded 5' primer and a J-beta primer mix. TCRdb cleaned the public reads at Q25 with fastp, built clones with MiXCR and kept in-frame beta chains. Identical CDR3 proteins give one entry, which carries the most common genes and DNA. The sample table contains roughly 1,500,000 distinct CDR3 sequences; only one count was recorded for 34% of them. Of the sample, around 11% is held by the ten largest clones. Sequenced sample: blood. These receptors all stem from a woman aged 25 to 39 in good health.

The chain's CDR3 is CASSLRQITYNEQFF. In DNA, the CDR3 is TGCGCCAGCAGCTTGAGACAGATCACCTACAATGAGCAGTTCTTC. J is TRBJ2-1 and V is TRBV5-1; D may be TRBD1 (5 bases). The CDR3 has 15 amino acids. Germline V gene sequence: CDR1 SGHRS, CDR2 YFSETQ. V was shortened by 1 base and J by 2 bases, with 10 bases between the two germline ends.

This clonotype has just a few counts. CDR3 in DNA: TGTGCCAGCAGTTTATGGGCTAGAGGGGAGACCCAGTACTTC. Residues: CASSLWARGETQYF. This chain links TRBV28 with TRBJ2-5; maybe TRBD2 (5 bases). Germline CDR1 and CDR2: MDHEN and SYDVKM. Trimming pared 0 bases from V and 5 bases from J, leaving 10 bases between. The length of the CDR3 is 14 residues.

The count of this clonotype is one. This chain links TRBV12-3 or TRBV12-4 with TRBJ1-2, with D perhaps matching TRBD1 (5 bases). There are 11 residues in the CDR3. Trimming pared 7 bases from V and 4 bases from J, leaving 7 bases between. Written as DNA, the CDR3 is TGTGCCAGCACCAGGGTCTATGGCTACACCTTC. It translates to CASTRVYGYTF.